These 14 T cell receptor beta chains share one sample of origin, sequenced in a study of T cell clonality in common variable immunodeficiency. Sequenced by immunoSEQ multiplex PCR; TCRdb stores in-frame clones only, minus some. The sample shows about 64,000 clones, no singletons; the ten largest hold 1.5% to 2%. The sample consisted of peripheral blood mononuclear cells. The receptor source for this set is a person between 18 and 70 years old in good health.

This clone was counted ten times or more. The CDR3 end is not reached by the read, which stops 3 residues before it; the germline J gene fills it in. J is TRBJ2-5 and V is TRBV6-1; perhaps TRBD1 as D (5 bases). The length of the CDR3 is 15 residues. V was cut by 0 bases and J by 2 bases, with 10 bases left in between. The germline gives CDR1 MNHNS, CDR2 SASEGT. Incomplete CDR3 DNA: TGTGCCAGCAGTGAAGCGCAGGGTGGGCAAGAGACC. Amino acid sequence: CASSEAQGGQET. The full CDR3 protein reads CASSEAQGGQETQYF.

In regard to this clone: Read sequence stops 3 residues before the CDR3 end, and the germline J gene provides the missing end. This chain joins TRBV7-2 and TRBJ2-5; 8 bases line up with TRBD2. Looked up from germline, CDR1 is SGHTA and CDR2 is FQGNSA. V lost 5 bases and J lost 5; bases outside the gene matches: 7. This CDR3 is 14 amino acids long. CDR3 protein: CASSTGLADETQYF. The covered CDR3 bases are TGTGCCAGCAGCACAGGACTAGCCGATGAGACC.

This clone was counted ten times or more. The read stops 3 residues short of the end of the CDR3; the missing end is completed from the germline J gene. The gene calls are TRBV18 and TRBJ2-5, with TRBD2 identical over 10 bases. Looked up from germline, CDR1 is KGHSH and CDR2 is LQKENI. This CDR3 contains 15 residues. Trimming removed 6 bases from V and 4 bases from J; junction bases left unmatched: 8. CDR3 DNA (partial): TGTGCCAGCTCTCCTCTAGCGGGAGTGCCAGAGACC. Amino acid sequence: CASSPLAGVPET. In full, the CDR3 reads CASSPLAGVPETQYF.

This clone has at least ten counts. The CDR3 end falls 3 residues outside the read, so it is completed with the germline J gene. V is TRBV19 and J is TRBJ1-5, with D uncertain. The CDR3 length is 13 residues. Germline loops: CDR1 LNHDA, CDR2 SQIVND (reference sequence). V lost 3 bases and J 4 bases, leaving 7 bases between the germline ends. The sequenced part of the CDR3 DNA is TGTGCCAGTAGTATGATAAGGAATCAGCCC. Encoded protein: CASSMIRNQP. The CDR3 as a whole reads CASSMIRNQPQHF.

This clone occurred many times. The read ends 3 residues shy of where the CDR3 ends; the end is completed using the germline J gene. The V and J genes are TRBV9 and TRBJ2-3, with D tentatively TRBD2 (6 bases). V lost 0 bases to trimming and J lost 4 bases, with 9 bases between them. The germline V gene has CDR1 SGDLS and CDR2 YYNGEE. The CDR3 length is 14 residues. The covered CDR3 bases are TGTGCCAGCAGCGTAGAAGGAGGGCCAGATACG. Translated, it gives CASSVEGGPDT. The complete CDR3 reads CASSVEGGPDTQYF.

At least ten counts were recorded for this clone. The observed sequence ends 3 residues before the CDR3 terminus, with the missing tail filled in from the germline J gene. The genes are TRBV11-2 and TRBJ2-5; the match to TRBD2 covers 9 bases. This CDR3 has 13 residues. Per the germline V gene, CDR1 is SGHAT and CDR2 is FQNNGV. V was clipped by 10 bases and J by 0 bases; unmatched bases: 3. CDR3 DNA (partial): TGTGCCACTAGCGGGGCGTACCAAGAGACC. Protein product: CATSGAYQET. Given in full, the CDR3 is CATSGAYQETQYF.

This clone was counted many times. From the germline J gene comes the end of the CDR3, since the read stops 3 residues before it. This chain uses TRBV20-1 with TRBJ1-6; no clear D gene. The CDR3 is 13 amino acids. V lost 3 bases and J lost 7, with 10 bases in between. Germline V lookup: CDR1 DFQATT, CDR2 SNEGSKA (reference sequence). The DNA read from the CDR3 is TGCAGTGCTAGCGGCAGGATAAATTCACCC. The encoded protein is CSASGRINSP. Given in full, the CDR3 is CSASGRINSPLHF.

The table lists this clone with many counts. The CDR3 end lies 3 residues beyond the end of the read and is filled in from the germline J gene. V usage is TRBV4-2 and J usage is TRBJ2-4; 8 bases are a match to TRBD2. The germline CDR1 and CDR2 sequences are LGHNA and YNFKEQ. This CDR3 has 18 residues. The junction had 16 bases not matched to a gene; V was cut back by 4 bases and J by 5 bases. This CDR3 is CASSLPVRGGARENIQYF. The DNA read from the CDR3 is TGTGCCAGCAGCCTCCCAGTTCGGGGGGGGGCAAGGGAAAACATT.

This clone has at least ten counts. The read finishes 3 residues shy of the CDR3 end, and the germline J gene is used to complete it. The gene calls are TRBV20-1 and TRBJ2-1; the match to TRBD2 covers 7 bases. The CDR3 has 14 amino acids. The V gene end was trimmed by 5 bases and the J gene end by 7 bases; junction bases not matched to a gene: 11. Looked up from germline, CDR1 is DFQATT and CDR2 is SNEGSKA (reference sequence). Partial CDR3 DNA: TGCAGTGCTCGCTTGGGGGGGATCGGAAATGAG. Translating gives CSARLGGIGNE. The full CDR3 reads CSARLGGIGNEQFF.

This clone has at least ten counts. CDR3 residues: CASSLVRGLASGRELFF. The DNA read from the CDR3 is TGTGCCAGCAGCTTAGTTAGGGGGCTAGCCTCTGGTAGGGAG. The chain has TRBV7-8 and TRBJ2-2, with 7 bases lining up with TRBD1. The read stops 3 residues short of the end of the CDR3; the missing end is completed from the germline J gene. Germline V lookup: CDR1 SGHVS, CDR2 FQNEAQ. The CDR3 length is 17 residues. V shed 1 base and J 9 bases; nucleotides not matched to a gene: 14.

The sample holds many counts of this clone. CDR3 DNA, as far as it was read: TGTGCCAGCAGTTTTCAGACTCGGACG. It encodes CASSFQTRT. The full CDR3 reads CASSFQTRTQYF. The chain has TRBV28 and TRBJ2-3, with unresolved D. The sequenced fragment ends 3 residues before the CDR3 boundary, so the rest is inferred from the germline J gene. Per the germline V gene, CDR1 is MDHEN and CDR2 is SYDVKM. This CDR3 is 12 amino acids long.

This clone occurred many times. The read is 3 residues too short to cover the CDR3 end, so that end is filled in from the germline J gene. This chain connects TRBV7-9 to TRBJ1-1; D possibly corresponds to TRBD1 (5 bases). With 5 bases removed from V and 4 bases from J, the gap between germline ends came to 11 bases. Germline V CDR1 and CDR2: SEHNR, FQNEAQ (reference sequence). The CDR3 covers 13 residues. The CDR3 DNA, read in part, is TGTGCCAGCAGCCCCTTAAGGGGCACTGAA. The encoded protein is CASSPLRGTE. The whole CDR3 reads CASSPLRGTEAFF.

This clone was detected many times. The DNA read from the CDR3 is TGTGCCATCAGTGATCCCGGGACAGGGGGTTACGAG. It translates to CAISDPGTGGYE. The full CDR3 protein reads CAISDPGTGGYEQYF. The J gene is TRBJ2-7, the V gene TRBV10-3, with 11 nucleotides matching TRBD1. Sequencing ends 3 residues short of the CDR3 end; the germline J gene provides the rest. With V trimmed by 3 bases and J by 4 bases, 5 bases remained unmatched. This CDR3 is 15 amino acids long. From germline, CDR1 is ENHRY and CDR2 SYGVKD.

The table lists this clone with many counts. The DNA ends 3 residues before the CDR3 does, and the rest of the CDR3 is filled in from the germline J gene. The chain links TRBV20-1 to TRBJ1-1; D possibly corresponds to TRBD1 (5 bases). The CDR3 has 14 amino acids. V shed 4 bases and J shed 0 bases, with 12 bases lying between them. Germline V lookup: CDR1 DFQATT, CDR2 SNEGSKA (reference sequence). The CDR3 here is CSAIKEGLNTEAFF. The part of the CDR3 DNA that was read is TGCAGTGCTATTAAGGAGGGGTTGAACACTGAA.